The clone carrying this T cell receptor beta chain has only a few counts. Its antigen is unidentified. Both 60 Vbeta primers and 13 Jbeta primers went into the PCR. Original analysis: It was a later analysis that counted roughly 80 million unique TCR beta chains, of which roughly 10 million were shared. Assay used: immunoSEQ multiplex PCR; TCRdb lists only in-frame clones, some missing. V and J calls and clone size follow that table, whereas D and trimming were derived from the DNA. The data hold under 150,000 clones, with roughly four fifths observed a single time. This sample stems from a study of cytomegalovirus exposure and HLA in healthy donors. Regarding the study as a whole: Altogether, about 160 TCR beta chains were recorded as cytomegalovirus-associated. Earlier findings revealed that most TCR beta V segments proved productive either about 87% or about 30% of the time. Fewer N-insertions than the approximately 610-donor mean were reportedly shown by an Asian-associated ancestry cluster in a later analysis.

This CDR3 is 16 amino acids long. The V gene's germline CDR1 is SEHNR and CDR2 FQNEAQ (reference sequence). V lost 5 bases, J lost 6 bases, and 11 bases stayed unmatched. The source is a female donor in good health and CMV-seropositive. The genes are TRBV7-9 and TRBJ2-1, with TRBD1 matching 9 bases. Sequencing was carried out using PBMCs. CDR3 in DNA: TGTGCCAGCAGCCCTCCTTCGGACAGGGGTCCCAATGAGCAGTTCTTC. Residues: CASSPPSDRGPNEQFF. Combining the CDR3 with reference TRBV7-9 and TRBJ2-1 gives the whole variable domain DTGVSQNPRHKITKRGQNVTFRCDPISEHNRLYWYRQTLGQGPEFLTYFQNEAQLEKSRLLSDRFSAERPKGSFSTLEIQRTEQGDSAMYLCASSPPSDRGPNEQFFGPGTRLTVL.